This is a list of T cell receptor beta chains from one sample in a study of Ad26.COV2.S vaccination and SARS-CoV-2 variants. Sequencing used immunoSEQ multiplex PCR; TCRdb keeps in-frame clones, though not all of them. Among about 240,000 clones listed, around 89% were seen once. This specimen was peripheral blood, taken in a trial of Ad26.COV2.S vaccine versus placebo. The source is a person aged 18-60 years who received the Ad26.COV2.S COVID-19 vaccine or a placebo. The CDR3 runs from the conserved cysteine through the conserved F or W. The D gene is left open where the match is weak. Rows may omit the clone size; those that give it use once, few, many or a size class.

>.|TRBJ2-1|.|TRBV7-6
TGTGCCAGCAGCTTAGGACAGAATACTTACAATGAGCAGTTCTTC
CASSLGQNTYNEQFF
>.|TRBJ1-5|.|TRBV10-3
TGTGCCATCAGTTTTGACGGAAACGATCAGCCCCAGCATTTT
CAISFDGNDQPQHF
>once|TRBJ2-1|TRBD2|TRBV28
TGTGCCAGCAGTTTGATACTAGCGGACAATGAGCAGTTCTTC
CASSLILADNEQFF
>.|TRBJ1-6|.|TRBV2
TGTGCCAGCAGTGTGTGGGAATATTCACCCCTCCACTTT
CASSVWEYSPLHF
>.|TRBJ1-5|.|TRBV18
TGTGCCAGCTCACCGGCAGGGGAGAGGAGCAATCAGCCCCAGCATTTT
CASSPAGERSNQPQHF
>.|TRBJ1-1|.|TRBV3-1/TRBV3-2
TGTGCCAGCAGCCAAGATAGGCAGGGGATTGTCCCTGAAGCTTTCTTT
CASSQDRQGIVPEAFF
>.|TRBJ2-5|TRBD1|TRBV6-5
TGTGCCAGCACTTTGAACAGGGGGAAAGAGACCCAGTACTTC
CASTLNRGKETQYF
>.|TRBJ2-5|TRBD1|TRBV28
TGTGCCAGCACACAGGGGGCGGAGACCCAGTACTTC
CASTQGAETQYF
>once|TRBJ2-3|.|TRBV7-2
TGTGCCAGCAGCTTCAGGGGCGGGGGAAGCACAGATACGCAGTATTTT
CASSFRGGGSTDTQYF
>.|TRBJ2-5|.|TRBV19
TGTGCCAGTAGTAAGGAAGAGACCCAGTACTTC
CASSKEETQYF
>.|TRBJ1-5|TRBD1|TRBV6-2/TRBV6-3
TGTGCCAGCAGTCGGACAGGGCATTCTCAGCCCCAGCATTTT
CASSRTGHSQPQHF
>.|TRBJ2-1|.|TRBV19
TGTGCCAGTAATCGAATGGGCTACGCCCGTGAGCAGTTCTTC
CASNRMGYAREQFF
>.|TRBJ2-2|TRBD2|TRBV7-6
TGTGCCAGCAGCTCCCAACTAGCGGGGGGGCCATCGGAGCTGTTTTTT
CASSSQLAGGPSELFF
>once|TRBJ2-3|TRBD2|TRBV11-1
TGTGCCAGCAGCCCCGGGAGGTTTAGCACAGATACGCAGTATTTT
CASSPGRFSTDTQYF
>.|TRBJ1-4|TRBD1|TRBV19
TGTGCCAGTAGTACGGGACAGGGGCTCGGGGGCGAAAAACTGTTTTTT
CASSTGQGLGGEKLFF
>.|TRBJ1-2|TRBD1|TRBV6-5
TGTGCCAGCGTTCCGGGACAGGGGTATGGCTACACCTTC
CASVPGQGYGYTF
>.|TRBJ2-1|.|TRBV24-1
TGTGCCACCAGTGATTTTAGGGGCGGACACAATGAGGGGCAGTTCTTC
CATSDFRGGHNEGQFF
>.|TRBJ2-7|.|TRBV15
TGTGCCACCAGCAGAGAGACGGCGGAGTACGAGCAGTACTTC
CATSRETAEYEQYF
>once|TRBJ2-7|.|TRBV5-1
TGCGCCAGCAGCTTGCGGACCGGGTCCCTCCGCGAGCAGTACTTC
CASSLRTGSLREQYF
>.|TRBJ1-4|TRBD1|TRBV13
TGTGCCAGCAGCTCCCAGGGGGGCGGGGACGAAAAACTGTTTTTT
CASSSQGGGDEKLFF
>.|TRBJ2-3|.|TRBV5-1
TGCGCCAGCAGCTATCCTCGCGGGGAACTTGGTGATACGCAGTATTTT
CASSYPRGELGDTQYF
>.|TRBJ2-1|TRBD2|TRBV7-6
TGTGCCAGCAGCCGCCGACTAGCGGGAGGGTTTGACGATGAGCAGTTCTTC
CASSRRLAGGFDDEQFF
>.|TRBJ1-6|.|TRBV30
TGTGCCTGGTCCTATAATTCACCCCTCCACTTT
CAWSYNSPLHF
>.|TRBJ1-2|.|TRBV11-2
TGTGCCAGCAGCCCCCAAGGGGGGGACACCGGTGGCTACACCTTC
CASSPQGGDTGGYTF
>once|TRBJ1-4|.|TRBV7-9
TGTGCCAGCAGCTTCGATGAAAAACTGTTTTTT
CASSFDEKLFF
>.|TRBJ2-1|.|TRBV7-9
TGTGCCAGCAGCCCCATCAGCTCCTACAATGAGCAGTTCTTC
CASSPISSYNEQFF
>.|TRBJ2-7|.|TRBV28
TGTGCCAGCAGTAAGGGGCGCGGCAACGAGCAGTACTTC
CASSKGRGNEQYF
>once|TRBJ2-7|TRBD1|TRBV27
TGTGCCAGCAGTCTCACACGGACAGGGACCGAGCAGTACTTC
CASSLTRTGTEQYF
>.|TRBJ2-7|TRBD2|TRBV28
TGTGCCAGCAGGTCACCGGGAGGCGAGCAGTACTTC
CASRSPGGEQYF
>.|TRBJ2-7|.|TRBV24-1
TGTGCCACCAGTGATTTGCCCTTCTACGAGCAGTACTTC
CATSDLPFYEQYF
>.|TRBJ2-3|TRBD2|TRBV19
TGTGCCAGTACAAGGGGAGGGGCCGCCACAGATACGCAGTATTTT
CASTRGGAATDTQYF
>.|TRBJ2-2|TRBD1|TRBV7-2
TGTGCCAGCAGCTTAGATCGGACAGGGGGGTCCGGGGAGCTGTTTTTT
CASSLDRTGGSGELFF
>.|TRBJ2-7|.|TRBV19
TGTGCCAGTAGTTTGACCGGGACGGTCGCCTCCTACGAGCAGTACTTC
CASSLTGTVASYEQYF
>.|TRBJ2-2|TRBD1|TRBV29-1
TGCAGCGTTGATCGAGGGGGCCACACCGGGGAGCTGTTTTTT
CSVDRGGHTGELFF
>.|TRBJ1-1|.|TRBV28
TGTGCCACCGCCAGTATAGACAGCCATCCCGAAGCTTTCTTT
CATASIDSHPEAFF
>many|TRBJ2-7|TRBD1|TRBV6-2/TRBV6-3
TGTGCCAGCAGTTATGTTTTAGGACAGGCGGACGAGCAGTACTTC
CASSYVLGQADEQYF
>.|TRBJ1-1|.|TRBV19
TGTGCCAGTAGTATGTTAGTCAGGGAGAACACTGAAGCTTTCTTT
CASSMLVRENTEAFF
>.|TRBJ1-2|.|TRBV6-6
TGTGCCAGCAGTTACTCGGGGCAGGGCGGTCACTATGGCTACACCTTC
CASSYSGQGGHYGYTF
>.|TRBJ2-2|.|TRBV5-4
TGTGCCAGCAGCTTTTCGTTGACCTTCGGGAACACCGGGGAGCTGTTTTTT
CASSFSLTFGNTGELFF
>.|TRBJ2-1|TRBD1|TRBV5-4
TGTGCCAGCAGCTTCGGGACAGGGACGAGCTCCTACAATGAGCAGTTCTTC
CASSFGTGTSSYNEQFF
>.|TRBJ2-2|.|TRBV9
TGTGCCAGCAGCGTGAAGGGACCCGGGGAGCTGTTTTTT
CASSVKGPGELFF